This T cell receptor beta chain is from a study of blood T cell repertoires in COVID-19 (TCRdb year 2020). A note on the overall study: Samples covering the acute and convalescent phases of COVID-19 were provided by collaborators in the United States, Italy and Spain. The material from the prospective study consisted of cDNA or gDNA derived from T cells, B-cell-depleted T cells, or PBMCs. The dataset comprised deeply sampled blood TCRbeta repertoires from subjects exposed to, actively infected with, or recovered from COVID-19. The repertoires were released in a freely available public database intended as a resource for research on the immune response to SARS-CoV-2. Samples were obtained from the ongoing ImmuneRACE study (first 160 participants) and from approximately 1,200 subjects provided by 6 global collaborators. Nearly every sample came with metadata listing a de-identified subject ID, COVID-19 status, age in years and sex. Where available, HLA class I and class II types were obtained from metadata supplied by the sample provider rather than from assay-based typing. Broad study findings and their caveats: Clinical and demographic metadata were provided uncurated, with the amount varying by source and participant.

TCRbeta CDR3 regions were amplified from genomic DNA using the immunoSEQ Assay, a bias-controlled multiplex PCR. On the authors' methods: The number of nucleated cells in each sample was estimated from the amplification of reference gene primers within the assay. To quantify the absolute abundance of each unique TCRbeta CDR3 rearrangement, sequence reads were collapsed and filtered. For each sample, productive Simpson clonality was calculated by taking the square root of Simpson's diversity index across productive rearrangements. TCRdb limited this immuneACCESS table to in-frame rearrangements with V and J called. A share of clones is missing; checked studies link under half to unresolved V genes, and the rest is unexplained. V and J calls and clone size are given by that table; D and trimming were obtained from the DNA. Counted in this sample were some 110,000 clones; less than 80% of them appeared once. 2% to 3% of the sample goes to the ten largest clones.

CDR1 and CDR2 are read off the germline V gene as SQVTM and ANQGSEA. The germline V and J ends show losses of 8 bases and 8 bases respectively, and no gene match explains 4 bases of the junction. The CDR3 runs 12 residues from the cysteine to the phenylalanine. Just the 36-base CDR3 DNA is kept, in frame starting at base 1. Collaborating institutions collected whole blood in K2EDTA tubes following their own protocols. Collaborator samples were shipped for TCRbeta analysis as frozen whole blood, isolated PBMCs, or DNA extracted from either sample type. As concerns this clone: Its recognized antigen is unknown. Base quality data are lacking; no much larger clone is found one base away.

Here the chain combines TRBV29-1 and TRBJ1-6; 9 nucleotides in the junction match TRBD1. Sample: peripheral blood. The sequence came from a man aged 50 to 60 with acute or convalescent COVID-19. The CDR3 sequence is CSTRTGDSPLHF. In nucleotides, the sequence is TGCAGCACTAGGACAGGGGATTCACCCCTCCACTTT.